The TCR beta chain under discussion was sequenced for a study of CD8+CD57+ T cells in acquired aplastic anemia. Many counts were recorded for this clonotype. Antigen: not known. The study profiled TCR beta VDJ and CDR3 using genomic DNA as template. TCRdb re-called the reads with MiXCR, one entry per CDR3 protein. The sample includes around 200,000 distinct CDR3 sequences, 48% of them seen just once. The study's findings and limits: The CD8+ Simpson's diversity of patients and controls was not significantly different.

V lost 4 bases and J lost 4, with 7 bases in between. CDR1 and CDR2 (germline): SGHDT, YYEEEE. The CDR3 extends over 12 amino acids. Patients selected for sequencing had displayed CD8+CD57+ cell expansion by flow cytometry. All patients were therapy-naive when blood was sampled. The chain employs TRBV5-6 and TRBJ2-3; no clear D gene. The receptor was derived from a human donor with aplastic anemia. Material: sorted CD4+, CD8+, or CD8+CD57+ T cells (not recorded which) from PBMCs. This CDR3 is CASSESSDTQYF. CDR3 sequence (DNA): TGTGCCAGCAGCGAAAGTTCAGATACGCAGTATTTT.